Listed below are T cell receptor beta chains from one sample, sequenced in a study of human T cells and chemical hapten exposure. TCRdb re-called the RACE reads through MiXCR, storing one row per CDR3 protein. The sample comprises under 100,000 distinct CDR3 sequences, 7.5% to 9.5% of which are singletons, and about 2.5% rests with the top ten. Specimen: whole blood, collected in connection with sensitization to the hapten diphenylcyclopropenone (DPC). The receptors were gathered from a man aged 40-55 years with alopecia areata. Some clones in this sample may be carry-over from other donors' samples. The CDR3 runs from the conserved cysteine through the conserved F or W. A D gene is named only where the DNA matches it firmly. Some rows mark clone size as missing; the rest say once, few, many or name a class of expanded clone.

j_gene	abundance	d_gene	v_gene	CDR3nt	CDR3aa
TRBJ2-3	few	TRBD1	TRBV7-6	TGTGCCAGCAGCGCAGGGACAGGGTACGCAGATACGCAGTATTTT	CASSAGTGYADTQYF
TRBJ2-5	many	.	TRBV29-1	TGCAGCGTTGGGCAGGGGAATTCCGAGACCCAGTACTTC	CSVGQGNSETQYF
TRBJ2-5	.	TRBD2	TRBV7-2	TGTGCCAGCAGTGTACTAGCGGGGAAACAAGAGACCCAGTACTTC	CASSVLAGKQETQYF
TRBJ2-5	.	TRBD2	TRBV25-1	TGTGCCAGCAGTACGCGGACTAGCGGGAGACGGGGTTTAACGTCTGGTACCGAAGAGACCCAGTACTTC	CASSTRTSGRRGLTSGTEETQYF
TRBJ2-3	many	TRBD2	TRBV24-1	TGTGCCACCAGTGAACTGACTAGCGGTTTTAGCACAGATACGCAGTATTTT	CATSELTSGFSTDTQYF
TRBJ2-5	many	.	TRBV11-2	TGTGCCAGCAGCCCCCAGGCGACTACCCAAGAGACCCAGTACTTC	CASSPQATTQETQYF
TRBJ2-3	.	.	TRBV19	TGTGCCAGTAGTGTGACATGGGCTAGACTAGATACGCAGTATTTT	CASSVTWARLDTQYF
TRBJ1-2	.	.	TRBV20-1	TGCAGTGCTCCCGAACAGGTTAACTATGGCTACACCTTC	CSAPEQVNYGYTF
TRBJ1-1	.	.	TRBV12-3/TRBV12-4	TGTGCCAGCAGTAGGACAGTGGCCACTGAAGCTTTCTTT	CASSRTVATEAFF
TRBJ1-2	many	.	TRBV11-2	TGTGCCAGCAGCTTAGGACAGTCCTATGGCTACACCTTC	CASSLGQSYGYTF
TRBJ2-7	.	.	TRBV6-6	TGTGCCAGCAGTAGGGCTGGGGAGCAGTACTTC	CASSRAGEQYF
TRBJ2-1	many	TRBD2	TRBV7-2	TGTGCCAGCAGCTCCCGGGAGAGGGGAGGGGAGCAGTTCTTC	CASSSRERGGEQFF
TRBJ2-1	many	.	TRBV20-1	TGCAGTGCTAGAGGAACACTAGACAATGAGCAGTTCTTC	CSARGTLDNEQFF
TRBJ2-2	.	.	TRBV28	TGTGCCAGCAAGGTTGGGGGGAGTGGCGGGGAGCTGTTTTTT	CASKVGGSGGELFF
TRBJ1-6	few	.	TRBV6-2/TRBV6-3	TGTGCCAGCAGTTTCGACCCGGGATCACCCCTCCACTTT	CASSFDPGSPLHF
TRBJ1-5	.	.	TRBV6-2/TRBV6-3	TGTGCCAGCAGTTACACGAAAAGTCAGCCCCAGCATTTT	CASSYTKSQPQHF
TRBJ2-1	many	TRBD1	TRBV12-3/TRBV12-4	TGTGCCAGCAGTTCGAGTGGGACAGGGGATAATGAGCAGTTCTTC	CASSSSGTGDNEQFF
TRBJ1-1	.	TRBD1	TRBV28	TGTGCCAGCAGTTTAACAGGGGAGGGTTTCTTT	CASSLTGEGFF
TRBJ1-2	few	TRBD1	TRBV6-2/TRBV6-3	TGTGCCAGCAGCCTGATCGGGACAGGAGTTAACTATGGCTACACCTTC	CASSLIGTGVNYGYTF
TRBJ2-7	few	TRBD1	TRBV27	TGTGCCAGCAGTTCCCCAGGACAGGGCTCCTACGAGCAGTACTTC	CASSSPGQGSYEQYF
TRBJ2-1	.	.	TRBV29-1	TGCAGCGTTCTCCCTCCTCCCCTTGGGGAGCAGTTCTTC	CSVLPPPLGEQFF
TRBJ1-1	many	.	TRBV12-3/TRBV12-4	TGTGCCAGCAGGCTACAGAACACTGAAGCTTTCTTT	CASRLQNTEAFF
TRBJ1-2	many	.	TRBV29-1	TGCAGCGTTGAAGGGACATATGGAGCTAACTATGGCTACACCTTC	CSVEGTYGANYGYTF
TRBJ2-5	many	.	TRBV6-1	TGTGCCAGCAGTGAAAGATACGGAGAGACCCAGTACTTC	CASSERYGETQYF
TRBJ1-4	many	.	TRBV12-3/TRBV12-4	TGTGCCAGCAGCCGGGACGGTAATGAAAAACTGTTTTTT	CASSRDGNEKLFF
TRBJ2-6	many	TRBD2	TRBV9	TGTGCCAGCAGCTCACCCGGGACTAGCGGGACCTCTGGGGCCAACGTCCTGACTTTC	CASSSPGTSGTSGANVLTF
TRBJ1-2	many	.	TRBV20-1	TGCAGTGCTAGGGTCTATGCCTATGGCTACACCTTC	CSARVYAYGYTF
TRBJ2-3	few	TRBD2	TRBV28	TGTGCCAGCAGTTTGGGGGCCCGGACTAGCGGGAGGGCAGATACGCAGTATTTT	CASSLGARTSGRADTQYF
TRBJ2-1	.	TRBD2	TRBV7-9	TGTGCCAGCAGTCGACGGGGAGCGGGGCGGGGGTACAATGAGCAGTTCTTC	CASSRRGAGRGYNEQFF
TRBJ2-3	many	TRBD2	TRBV20-1	TGCAGTGCTCCCTCGGCGGGAGGCACAGATACGCAGTATTTT	CSAPSAGGTDTQYF
TRBJ1-2	few	.	TRBV24-1	TGTGCCACCAGTGATCAGGACAGTTCTGGCTACACCTTC	CATSDQDSSGYTF
TRBJ2-5	few	TRBD1	TRBV7-6	TGTGCCAGCAGCCTGGACAGGGTTCAAGAGACCCAGTACTTC	CASSLDRVQETQYF